This T cell receptor (beta chain) was documented in a study of blood T cell repertoires in COVID-19. The wider study: PBMCs, B-cell-depleted T cells, or T cells were the source of the cDNA or gDNA that made up the material.

This clone was seen a single time. Assay used: immunoSEQ multiplex PCR; TCRdb lists only in-frame clones, some missing. The sample lists some 130,000 clones; roughly 83% were seen once. The junction had 5 bases not matched to a gene; V was cut back by 3 bases and J by 4 bases. Germline CDR1 is LNHDA and CDR2 is SQIVND (reference sequence). This CDR3 contains 14 residues. J is TRBJ2-5 and V is TRBV19, with TRBD1 matching 7 bases. Sequencing was performed on peripheral blood. The TCR originated in a man aged 55 to 70 with acute or convalescent COVID-19. The chain's CDR3 is CASSIQTGLETQYF. The DNA of the CDR3 is TGTGCCAGTAGTATCCAGACAGGGCTAGAGACCCAGTACTTC.